The 10 T cell receptor beta chains below come from one sample, sequenced in a study of cytomegalovirus exposure and HLA in healthy donors (dated by TCRdb to about 2017). The library was built by means of the immunoSEQ multiplex PCR assay. For the multiplex PCR, a mixture combining 60 forward primers for TCR Vbeta segments and 13 reverse primers for TCR Jbeta segments was used. TCRdb provides this immuneACCESS table in a form limited to in-frame rearrangements. Some clones are lacking; in checked studies, under half of them reflect an unresolved V gene, and why the rest are absent is not known. Present in this sample are some 150,000 clones, around 62% of which were seen just once. Jointly, the top ten make up 2.5% to 3.5% of the sample. The sequenced material came from PBMCs. These receptors were taken from a man aged 40-49 years in good health and CMV-seronegative.

V is TRBV30 and J is TRBJ2-1; 8 nucleotides align to TRBD2. CDR1 GTSNPN and CDR2 SVGIG come from the germline V gene (reference sequence). The CDR3 has 15 amino acids. The V gene end was trimmed by 0 bases and the J gene end by 9 bases; junction bases not matched to a gene: 10. The CDR3 nucleotides read TGTGCCTGGAGTGTGCCGGGGGGGACCCTTGTTGAGCAGTTCTTC. It encodes CAWSVPGGTLVEQFF. The full variable domain, completed using reference TRBV30 and TRBJ2-1, is SQTIHQWPATLVQPVGSPLSLECTVEGTSNPNLYWYRQAAGRGLQLLFYSVGIGQISSEVPQNLSASRPQDRQFILSSKKLLLSDSGFYLCAWSVPGGTLVEQFFGPGTRLTVL.

V is TRBV6-5 and J is TRBJ2-2; maybe TRBD1 (6 bases). The V gene's germline CDR1 is MNHEY and CDR2 SVGAGI. The CDR3 loop spans 15 amino acids. V shed 8 bases and J shed 1 base, with 14 bases lying between them. CDR3 loop: CASSLGQMNTGELFF. As DNA, the CDR3 is TGTGCCAGCTCCCTTGGACAGATGAACACCGGGGAGCTGTTTTTT.

The CDR3 loop reads CASSLQQGPNTGELFF. CDR3 nucleotide sequence: TGCGCCAGCAGCCTACAACAGGGTCCGAACACCGGGGAGCTGTTTTTT. The rearrangement uses TRBV5-1 and TRBJ2-2; D may be TRBD1 (6 bases). Germline V gene data show CDR1 as SGHRS and CDR2 as YFSETQ. CDR3 length: 16 residues. V lost 4 bases, J lost 0 bases, and 13 bases lay in between.

V gene TRBV7-2 combines with J gene TRBJ2-7; 11 bases fit TRBD2. CDR1 and CDR2 (germline): SGHTA, FQGNSA. After removal of 5 bases from V and 6 bases from J, the junction contained 9 bases not matched to a gene. This CDR3 has 15 amino acids. DNA for the CDR3: TGTGCCAGCAGCGCCATGACTAGCGGGATCGGCGAGCAGTACTTC. Its protein product is CASSAMTSGIGEQYF.

The chain employs TRBV7-2 and TRBJ2-6; D possibly corresponds to TRBD2 (5 bases). The CDR3 is 15 amino acids. Trimming removed 2 bases from V and 0 bases from J, with 5 bases in between. The germline V gene encodes CDR1 SGHTA and CDR2 FQGNSA. The CDR3 bases are TGTGCCAGCAGCTTACGGGGCTCTGGGGCCAACGTCCTGACTTTC. This codes for CASSLRGSGANVLTF.

The CDR3 nucleotides are TGTGCCAGCAGTTACTCAGAGGTCTACGAGCAGTACTTC. Translation gives CASSYSEVYEQYF. The chain carries TRBV6-5 and TRBJ2-5, with unresolved D. The DNA end is more similar to TRBJ2-7, so the J call may be wrong. This CDR3 contains 13 residues. Per germline, CDR1 MNHEY and CDR2 SVGAGI.

This chain uses TRBV27 with TRBJ2-1, with D unresolved. The CDR3 spans 13 residues. Germline V gene sequence: CDR1 MNHEY, CDR2 SMNVEV (reference sequence). Trimming removed 5 bases from V and 9 bases from J, with 14 bases in between. CDR3 nucleotide sequence: TGTGCCAGCAGTAACTTTTTACCATTTGAGCAGTTCTTC. Translating it yields CASSNFLPFEQFF.

This clone has more than one count but fewer than ten. The V and J genes are TRBV7-9 and TRBJ2-3; D is perhaps TRBD2 (6 bases). Germline CDR1 reads SEHNR; CDR2 reads FQNEAQ (reference sequence). The V gene lost 5 bases and the J gene lost 2 bases, with 14 bases spanning the gap. This CDR3 comprises 15 residues. CDR3 protein: CASSVTRDFTDTQYF. CDR3 sequence (DNA): TGTGCCAGCAGCGTGACCCGGGACTTCACAGATACGCAGTATTTT.

There are a few counts of this clone. This sequence joins TRBV9 and TRBJ1-3, with 8 bases lining up with TRBD1. The CDR3 length is 13 residues. The trim removed 9 bases at V and 4 bases at J, leaving 6 bases unmatched. In germline, CDR1 is SGDLS, CDR2 YYNGEE. CDR3 sequence: CANWDRRGNTIYF. CDR3 nucleotides: TGTGCCAACTGGGACAGGCGCGGAAACACCATATATTTT.

This chain connects TRBV14 to TRBJ2-7; D possibly corresponds to TRBD1 (5 bases). Germline V gene lookup returns CDR1 SGHDN and CDR2 FVKESK. The V and J ends lost 1 base and 3 bases respectively, with 10 bases between them. The CDR3 runs 14 residues. This chain's CDR3 is CASSQADTYYEQYF. Here the CDR3 DNA reads TGTGCCAGCAGCCAAGCGGACACGTACTACGAGCAGTACTTC.